This T cell receptor beta chain was sequenced in a study of vaccination and CD4 T cells after COVID-19 (dated by TCRdb to 2022 to 2024). A note on the overall study: The convalescent cohort comprised six males and four females, including two Hispanic individuals, seven Caucasians, two Asians and one multiracial person. Post-COVID blood samples from convalescent patients were collected a median of approximately 93 days after diagnosis, with a range of 35 to 161 days. Post-vaccine blood samples were taken a median of about 77 days after the second vaccine dose, with a range of 14 to 241 days. Culture stimuli were overlapping spike peptide pools from SARS-CoV-2 and from the common cold coronaviruses HCoV-NL63, HCoV-OC43 and HCoV-229E. Each participant got two doses of either the Pfizer-BioNTech BNT162b2 vaccine (n=8) or the Moderna mRNA-1273 vaccine (n=2). An earlier paper using these donors assessed, at the TCR clonotype level, memory CD4+ T cell crossreactivity between SARS-CoV-2 and common cold coronavirus spike proteins. In control cultures, a CEFX viral epitope pool was used as positive control, an HIV-1 Nef peptide pool was used as negative control, or no peptide was added. In ten to eleven COVID-19 convalescent patients and a few infection-naive healthy vaccine recipients, researchers compared the spike-specific CD4+ TCR repertoire from before mRNA vaccination with the repertoire from after. Paper-wide results and their limitations: Among the post-vaccine SARS-CoV-2-reactive clones in convalescent patients, a median 86.3% showed up only after vaccination, which suggests vaccine-specific priming. The study included relatively few convalescent patients and did not analyze early timepoints after natural infection. Of the vaccine-specific clones found in convalescent patients, nearly all (304 of 307) were mono-reactive for SARS-CoV-2 spike instead of being cross-reactive with common cold coronaviruses. The median number of SARS-CoV-2-reactive clonotypes rose from about 23 after infection to a few dozen after vaccination, but the change was not significant.

Note on this clonotype: The clone's antigen remains unknown. No much larger clone is present one base from it, and per-base qualities are unavailable.

V and J are truncated by 2 bases and 0 bases respectively, leaving an intervening sequence of 15 bases. The CDR1 and CDR2 encoded by the germline V gene (reference sequence) are SEHNR and FQNEAQ. Counted from cysteine to phenylalanine, this CDR3 has 17 amino acids. CDR3 DNA is the only sequence kept; it has 51 bases, read in frame from the first base. Receptor libraries were prepared by PCR. At the Johns Hopkins FTIC core, DNA from the cultured CD4+ T cells underwent TCR sequencing with the Oncomine TCR Beta short-read assay. The QIAamp micro DNA kit was used to extract genomic DNA from the cultured CD4+ T cells. Oncomine TCR Beta libraries made from cultured CD4+ T cells were pooled using unique dual indexes and sequenced on an Illumina iSeq 100. Turning to the authors' computational methods: Non-productive sequences were removed, and CDR3s not starting with C, not ending with F or W, or shorter than 7 amino acids were discarded. Antigen-specific clonotypes were identified with the MANAFEST web application by comparing peptide-stimulated wells with reference and other culture wells. Positive clones required FDR below 0.05, an odds ratio above 5, and productive frequency above 0.1% in at least two of three replicate wells. A clonotype was classed as cross-reactive if the clonotype showed significant expansion both in SARS-CoV-2 spike wells and in at least one common cold coronavirus spike condition. CDR3 homology was assessed with Levenshtein distances (stringdist) and unrooted phylogenetic trees (ape) in R version 3.6.1. The public reads were run again by TCRdb, first through fastp at Q25 and then through MiXCR, and only productive beta chains were kept. One record per CDR3 amino acid sequence lists the most common genes and DNA. The V and J calls were determined by TCRdb, not by the authors. This sample lists approximately 5,700 distinct CDR3 sequences; 27% were detected once. The ten largest account for around 18% of the sample.

This sample's treatment or condition label indicates: approximately 9-day PBMC culture with coronavirus spike peptide pools or control peptides (ViraFEST assay). CD4+ T cells from unexposed donors were collected before the COVID-19 pandemic (2011-2018). The study used the ViraFEST assay, which expanded antigen-specific T cells with peptide pools and then identified expanded clonotypes by TCR sequencing. Each well held more than 1.5 million PBMCs cultured in IMDM containing about 5% human AB serum and 10 IU/ml IL-2, with 7.5 to 10 ug/ml peptide pools added. On days 3 and 7, half of the culture medium was replaced with fresh IL-2-containing medium. Once the cells had been in culture for about 10 days, the EasySep CD4+ T cell isolation kit was used to isolate CD4+ T cells by negative selection. Unexposed donor CD4+ T cells were tested for reactivity to SARS-CoV-2 S and N and four common cold coronavirus spike pools, as cell number allowed. Ficoll-Paque Plus gradient centrifugation was used to isolate PBMCs from whole blood, and the isolated PBMCs were then either used fresh or cryopreserved at -140C. Each culture condition was generally run in triplicate wells. The leukapheresis product used for the unexposed donors was purchased from a commercial source.

Source material: CD4+ T cells from blood, cultured in vitro. This TCR derives from a human donor in good health. The receptor chain draws on TRBV7-9 and TRBJ2-3, with the D gene tentatively TRBD1 or TRBD2, based on 5 matching bases in each. The CDR3 reads CASSLRGGQVSTDTQYF. Here is the DNA: TGTGCCAGCAGCTTAAGGGGCGGGCAGGTCAGCACAGATACGCAGTATTTT. Outside the CDR3, residues come from the reference TRBV7-9 and TRBJ2-3 proteins, so the full variable domain is: DTGVSQNPRHKITKRGQNVTFRCDPISEHNRLYWYRQTLGQGPEFLTYFQNEAQLEKSRLLSDRFSAERPKGSFSTLEIQRTEQGDSAMYLCASSLRGGQVSTDTQYFGPGTRLTVL.